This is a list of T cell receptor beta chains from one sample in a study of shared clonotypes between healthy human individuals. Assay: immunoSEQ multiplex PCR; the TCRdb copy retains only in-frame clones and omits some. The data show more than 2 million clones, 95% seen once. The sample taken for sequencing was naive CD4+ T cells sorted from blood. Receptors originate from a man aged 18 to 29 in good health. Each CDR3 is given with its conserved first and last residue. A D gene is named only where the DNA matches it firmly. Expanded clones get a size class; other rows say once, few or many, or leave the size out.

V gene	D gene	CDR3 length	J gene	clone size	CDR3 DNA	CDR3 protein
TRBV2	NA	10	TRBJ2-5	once	TGTGCCAGCACCCAAAAGACCCAGTACTTC	CASTQKTQYF
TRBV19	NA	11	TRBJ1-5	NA	TGTGCCAGTAGCCTGGCCGGGCCCCAGCATTTT	CASSLAGPQHF
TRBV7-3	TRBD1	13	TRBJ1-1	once	TGTGCCAGCAGCATTCGACAGGGGACTGAAGCTTTCTTT	CASSIRQGTEAFF
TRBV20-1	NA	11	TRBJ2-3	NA	TGCAGTGTCGAGGGTTTGAGTACGCAGTATTTT	CSVEGLSTQYF
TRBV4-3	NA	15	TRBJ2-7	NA	TGCGCCAGCAGCCAAGCCTGGGGTCAAAACTACGAGCAGTACTTC	CASSQAWGQNYEQYF
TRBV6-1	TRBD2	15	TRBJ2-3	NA	TGTGCCAGCAGAACTAGCGGTCCGCCGACAGATACGCAGTATTTT	CASRTSGPPTDTQYF
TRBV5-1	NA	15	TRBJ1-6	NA	TGCGCCAGCAGCTCATCTGGGGAACGGAATTCACCCCTCCACTTT	CASSSSGERNSPLHF
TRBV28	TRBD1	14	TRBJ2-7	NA	TGTGCCAGCAGTTTTGGGGACAGAACCTACGAGCAGTACTTC	CASSFGDRTYEQYF
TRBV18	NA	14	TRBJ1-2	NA	TGTGCCAGCTCACCACCTCTCCGTGAGTGGGGCTACACCTTC	CASSPPLREWGYTF
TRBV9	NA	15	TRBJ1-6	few	TGTGCCAGCAGCGAGAGGGGGACCTTGGGGTCACCCCTCCACTTT	CASSERGTLGSPLHF
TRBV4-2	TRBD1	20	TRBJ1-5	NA	TGTGCCAGCAGCCAAGATAGCTATAGGACAGGGAAGGCCCTCAATCAGCCCCAGCATTTT	CASSQDSYRTGKALNQPQHF
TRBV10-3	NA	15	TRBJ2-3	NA	TGTGCCATCAGTGAGTCGCCCGCAAGCACAGATACGCAGTATTTT	CAISESPASTDTQYF
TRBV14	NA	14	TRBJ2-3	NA	TGTGCCAGCAGCCAAGCCATTCGCACAGATACGCAGTATTTT	CASSQAIRTDTQYF
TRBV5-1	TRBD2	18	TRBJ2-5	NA	TGCGCCAGCAGCGCATCCGGGACTAGCGGCCCACGGGGAGAGACCCAGTACTTC	CASSASGTSGPRGETQYF
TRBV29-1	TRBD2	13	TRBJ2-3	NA	TGCAGCGGTAGCGGGAGGGCCTCAGATACGCAGTATTTT	CSGSGRASDTQYF
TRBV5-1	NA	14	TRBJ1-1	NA	TGCGCCAGCAGCTTGGTGGGGGGTCTCACTGAAGCTTTCTTT	CASSLVGGLTEAFF
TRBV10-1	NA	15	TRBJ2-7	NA	TGCGCCAGCAGTCCATCAGGGAAGGTCCCCTACGAGCAGTACTTC	CASSPSGKVPYEQYF
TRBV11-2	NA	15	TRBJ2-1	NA	TGTGCCAGCAGCTGGCTCGACCCACGATTAGGTGAGCAGTTCTTC	CASSWLDPRLGEQFF
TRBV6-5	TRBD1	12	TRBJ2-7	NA	TGTGCCAGCAGTACCCGACAGGGTTTGCAGTACTTC	CASSTRQGLQYF
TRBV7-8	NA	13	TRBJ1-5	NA	TGTGCCAGCAGCTTAGTTGGGGGTCAGCCCCAGCATTTT	CASSLVGGQPQHF
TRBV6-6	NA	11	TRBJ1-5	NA	TGTGCCAGCAGTTACCGGGACGTTGCGGATTTT	CASSYRDVADF
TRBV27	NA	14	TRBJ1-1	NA	TGTGCCAGCAGTTTACGAGGGGGGAACACTGAAGCTTTCTTT	CASSLRGGNTEAFF
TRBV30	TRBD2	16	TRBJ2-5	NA	TGTGCCTGGAGTGCCTATAGCGGGAGGGCCTGGGAGACCCAGTACTTC	CAWSAYSGRAWETQYF
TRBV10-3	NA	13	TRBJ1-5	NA	TGTGCCATCAGTGAGGCCTTAAATCAGCCCCAGCATTTT	CAISEALNQPQHF
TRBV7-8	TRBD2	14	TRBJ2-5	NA	TGTGCCAGCGGGGCCCGGGAGGGTCGGGAGACCCAGTACTTC	CASGAREGRETQYF
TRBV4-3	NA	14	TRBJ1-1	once	TGCGCCAGCAGCCAAGCGGTCAGGAACACTGAAGCTTTCTTT	CASSQAVRNTEAFF
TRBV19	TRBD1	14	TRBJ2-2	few	TGTGCCTCCTGGGGGGACAGGGTGACCGGGGAGCTGTTTTTT	CASWGDRVTGELFF
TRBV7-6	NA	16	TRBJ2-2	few	TGTGCCAGCAGCTTAACCGGGAGAGACAACACCGGGGAGCTGTTTTTT	CASSLTGRDNTGELFF
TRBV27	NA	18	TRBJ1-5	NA	TGTGCCAGCAGTTTACCTGGCGGAGACCGCCCAAGCAATCAGCCCCAGCATTTT	CASSLPGGDRPSNQPQHF
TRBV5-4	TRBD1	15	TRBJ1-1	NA	TGTGCCAGCAGACCCACAGGGGGAAGTAACACTGAAGCTTTCTTT	CASRPTGGSNTEAFF
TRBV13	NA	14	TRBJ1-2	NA	TGTGCCAGCAGCTTGGGAGGAATTAACTATGGCTACACCTTC	CASSLGGINYGYTF
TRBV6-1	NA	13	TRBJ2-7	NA	TGTGCCAGCAGTGAAGAGTTGGGTTTCGAGCAGTACTTC	CASSEELGFEQYF
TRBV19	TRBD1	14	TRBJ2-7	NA	TGTGCCAGTAGTGTTGACAGGGGCTCCTACGAGCAGTACTTC	CASSVDRGSYEQYF
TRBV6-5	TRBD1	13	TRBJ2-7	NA	TGTGCCAGCAGTTCCTCGGACAGGAGGGAGCAGTACTTC	CASSSSDRREQYF
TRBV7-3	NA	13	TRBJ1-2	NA	TGTGCCAGCAGCTTTGGATCACAGGGCATCTACACCTTC	CASSFGSQGIYTF
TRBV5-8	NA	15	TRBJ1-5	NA	TGTGCCAGCAGCTCATGGAGGGTTCGCAATCAGCCCCAGCATTTT	CASSSWRVRNQPQHF
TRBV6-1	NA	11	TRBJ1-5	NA	TGTGCCAGCAGTGGTAGTCAGCCCCAGCATTTT	CASSGSQPQHF
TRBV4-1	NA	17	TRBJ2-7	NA	TGCGCCAGCAGCCAAGTACCAGGAGCCCCCAGAGAAAACGAGCAGTACTTC	CASSQVPGAPRENEQYF
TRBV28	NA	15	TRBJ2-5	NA	TGTGCCAGCAGTCCCCCCGGACGACGAGGAGAGACCCAGTACTTC	CASSPPGRRGETQYF
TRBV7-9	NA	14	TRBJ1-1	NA	TGTGCCAGCAGCTTCCAGGGGTCTGACACTGAAGCTTTCTTT	CASSFQGSDTEAFF
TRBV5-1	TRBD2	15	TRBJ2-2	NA	TGCGCCAGCAGCATAGGACTAGCGGGAACCGGGGAGCTGTTTTTT	CASSIGLAGTGELFF
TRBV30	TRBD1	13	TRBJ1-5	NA	TGTGCCTGGAGCCCCCAGGACAGGGCATCCCAGCATTTT	CAWSPQDRASQHF
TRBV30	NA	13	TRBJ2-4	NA	TGTGCCTGGAACTACCAACAGGGAAACATTCAGTACTTC	CAWNYQQGNIQYF
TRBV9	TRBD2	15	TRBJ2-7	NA	TGTGCCAGCAGCGTAGAGGCGGGAGGGGCCTACGAGCAGTACTTC	CASSVEAGGAYEQYF
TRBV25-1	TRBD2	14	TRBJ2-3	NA	TGTGCCAGCAGTGAACCGGGGGGGCCAGATACGCAGTATTTT	CASSEPGGPDTQYF